The clone carrying this TCR beta chain was detected a few times. This record comes from a study of blood T cell repertoires in COVID-19. For the study at large: Samples came from the United States, Italy and Spain, spanning acute and convalescent COVID-19. From T cells, B-cell-depleted T cells, or PBMCs came the material, which was cDNA or gDNA.

The CDR3 contains 14 residues. Germline V gene lookup returns CDR1 SGHRS and CDR2 YFSETQ. Trimming stripped 5 bases from V and 2 bases from J, with 10 bases between. In the original workflow: Cell counts per sample came from amplifying reference gene primers. Produced via immunoSEQ multiplex PCR; TCRdb's table is partial and in-frame only. D and trimming come from the DNA, and the V and J calls and clone size come from that table. Counted here are approximately 100,000 clones, 75% to 85% occurring once; the ten biggest clones make up approximately 7.9%. The J gene is TRBJ2-2, the V gene TRBV5-1, with D perhaps TRBD2 (5 bases). This TCR was recovered from a woman older than 75 with active or convalescent COVID-19. Material for sequencing was peripheral blood. CDR3: CASRPGSNTGELFF. CDR3 nucleotides: TGCGCCAGCAGGCCTGGGAGCAACACCGGGGAGCTGTTTTTT.